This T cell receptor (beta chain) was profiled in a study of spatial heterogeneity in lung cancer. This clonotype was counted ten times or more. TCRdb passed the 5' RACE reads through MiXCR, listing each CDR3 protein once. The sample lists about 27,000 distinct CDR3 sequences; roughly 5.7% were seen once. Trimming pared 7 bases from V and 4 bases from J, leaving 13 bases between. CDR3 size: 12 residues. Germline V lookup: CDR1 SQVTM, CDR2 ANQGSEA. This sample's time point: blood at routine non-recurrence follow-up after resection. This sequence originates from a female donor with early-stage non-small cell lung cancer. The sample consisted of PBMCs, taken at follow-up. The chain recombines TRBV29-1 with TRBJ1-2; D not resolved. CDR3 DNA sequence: TGCAGCGACGCGGAATCCCGCTATGGCTACACCTTC. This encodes CSDAESRYGYTF.